This T cell receptor beta chain was captured in a study of cytotoxic CD8 clonotypes in ibrutinib-treated CLL (TCRdb year 2021). Describing the broader study: The cohort was composed of approximately 11 relapsed/refractory and about 16 treatment-naive patients; IGHV unmutated status was identified in some 17 patients. The response samples were drawn at a median of 12 months into treatment, with a range of about 6 to 40 months. Responses were partial in approximately 24 patients and complete in 2; after median approximately 5.5 years follow-up, some 15 stayed in remission and about 12 progressed. Of the 90 or so participants in the trial, approximately 25 had longitudinal samples available. Cryopreserved peripheral blood mononuclear cells were obtained prior to treatment, at the time of response, and at either disease progression or sustained remission. On average, each sample yielded roughly 250,000 productive templates and tens of thousands of productive rearrangements. Patients were still on ibrutinib when every remission and progressive disease sample was collected.

The goal of deep resolution MiSeq sequencing was a depth between 1 in 1 million and 1 in 200,000 T cells, and coverage averaged 10x per clonotype. TCR beta libraries were generated with the immunoSEQ hsTCRB Kit. As for the original processing: ImmunoSEQ Data Assistant and ImmunoSEQ Analyzer were used for data analysis, and V, D and J genes were assigned according to IMGT definitions. Clonality, with values ranging from 0 to 1, was calculated as one minus the normalized Shannon entropy of productive rearrangement frequencies. Public clonotype analysis was restricted to overrepresented clonotypes comprising at least 0.05% of each patient's repertoire. Repertoires from some twelve age-matched healthy donors in immuneACCESS were used as clonality controls. Sourced from immuneACCESS, this table was stored by TCRdb with only in-frame sequences that have V and J called. A share of the clones is absent; for the studies checked, an unresolved V gene accounts for under half, and the remainder has no known explanation. Clone size and V and J calls were adopted from that table, with D and trimming inferred from the DNA. The sample table records 75,000 to 90,000 clones; over 80% of these occur just once. The ten largest make up about 38% of the sample.

V and J are truncated by 1 base and 7 bases respectively, leaving an intervening sequence of 14 bases. The CDR3 numbers 14 residues from cysteine through phenylalanine. The sequence is cut down to CDR3 DNA, 42 bases in frame from base 1. Looking up the germline V gene yields CDR1 SGHDT and CDR2 YYEEEE. General conclusions and limits of the study: At ibrutinib response clonality went up, during sustained remission it held steady, and at progression it dropped back toward baseline. Public clonotypes were rare and either shrank or stayed stable during treatment, and the rise in clonality at ibrutinib response reflected expansion of private clonotypes. Lymph node repertoires were not examined, and the timing of sampling was not matched between patients in sustained remission and those whose disease progressed. At baseline, clonality was higher than in age-matched healthy donors and showed a strong correlation with circulating CD8+ T-cell counts.

Interpreted using the paper, the time point label stands for: 20 to 25 months on ibrutinib. For TCR beta library preparation, 1.5 to 2 micrograms of genomic DNA were isolated from cryopreserved PBMCs. High-throughput TCR beta sequencing was performed on longitudinal blood samples from CLL patients receiving ibrutinib monotherapy. The patients took part in an open-label, single-center phase 2 trial of ibrutinib monotherapy. Note on this clone: Its antigen remains undetermined. No base-level quality is on record; no much larger clone is a single base apart.

The specimen was PBMCs, collected after 24 months of ibrutinib treatment. The receptor comes from a human donor with chronic lymphocytic leukemia. Here the chain combines TRBV5-6 and TRBJ2-5; the D gene remains uncertain. CDR3 reads: CASSLPGPTGTQYF. Read as DNA, the sequence is TGTGCCAGCAGCTTGCCAGGCCCAACGGGGACCCAGTACTTC.